The rows below give T cell receptor beta chains drawn from one sample of a study of cytomegalovirus exposure and HLA in healthy donors. TCRdb keeps only in-frame clones here, not all; method: immunoSEQ multiplex PCR. Of 55,000 to 65,000 clones listed, around 81% are singletons. The specimen sequenced was PBMCs. Receptor source: a male donor in good health and CMV-seronegative. The CDR3 runs from the conserved cysteine through the conserved F or W. D genes are given only for firm matches. Size tells how often a clone was seen (once, few, many) or the class of an expanded clone, and some rows leave it out.

V gene	J gene	D gene	clone size	CDR3 protein	CDR3 DNA
TRBV7-9	TRBJ2-7	NA	NA	CASSPPDREYEQYF	TGTGCCAGCAGCCCCCCGGACAGAGAATACGAGCAGTACTTC
TRBV5-8	TRBJ2-3	TRBD2	NA	CASSPGVAGILADTQYF	TGTGCCAGCAGCCCCGGGGTAGCGGGGATATTGGCAGATACGCAGTATTTT
TRBV6-5	TRBJ2-3	TRBD2	few	CASSLGLAGIDTQYF	TGTGCCAGCAGCCTAGGACTAGCGGGGATAGATACGCAGTATTTT
TRBV19	TRBJ2-3	TRBD2	NA	CASSSLIAGGRTDTQYF	TGTGCCAGTAGCTCCCTTATAGCGGGGGGCCGCACAGATACGCAGTATTTT
TRBV6-6	TRBJ2-5	NA	NA	CASYYAETQYF	TGTGCCAGCTACTATGCGGAGACCCAGTACTTC
TRBV4-1	TRBJ2-1	NA	few	CASSRTGTGLNEQFF	TGCGCCAGCAGCCGAACCGGGACTGGCCTTAATGAGCAGTTCTTC
TRBV6-5	TRBJ2-5	TRBD1	NA	CATSRGQGFDETQYF	TGTGCCACCAGCAGGGGACAGGGATTTGACGAGACCCAGTACTTC
TRBV19	TRBJ2-7	NA	NA	CASSIGLGDYEQYF	TGTGCCAGTAGTATAGGGCTCGGGGACTACGAGCAGTACTTC
TRBV7-6	TRBJ1-1	TRBD1	NA	CASSFLRQGPGNTEAFF	TGTGCCAGCAGCTTCCTAAGACAGGGGCCAGGGAACACTGAAGCTTTCTTT
TRBV27	TRBJ1-1	TRBD1	few	CASRGTGYTEAFF	TGTGCCAGCAGGGGGACAGGGTATACTGAAGCTTTCTTT
TRBV5-4	TRBJ1-6	TRBD1	NA	CASSLIGGNNSPLHF	TGTGCCAGCAGCTTGATAGGGGGCAATAATTCACCCCTCCACTTT
TRBV6-1	TRBJ1-1	NA	NA	CASIHYMNTEAFF	TGTGCCAGCATCCACTACATGAACACTGAAGCTTTCTTT
TRBV2	TRBJ2-7	NA	NA	CVSSERGTLRGSYEQYF	TGTGTCAGCAGTGAAAGGGGGACACTTAGGGGCTCCTACGAGCAGTACTTC
TRBV6-1	TRBJ1-4	TRBD1	NA	CASWGDSNWEKLFF	TGTGCCAGCTGGGGGGACAGTAATTGGGAAAAACTGTTTTTT
TRBV4-1	TRBJ1-1	NA	NA	CASSQDYSMNTEAFF	TGCGCCAGCAGCCAAGATTACAGTATGAACACTGAAGCTTTCTTT
TRBV2	TRBJ1-2	NA	NA	CASHGRGKLYGYTF	TGTGCCAGCCACGGCAGGGGAAAACTCTATGGCTACACCTTC
TRBV5-1	TRBJ2-2	TRBD2	NA	CASSRGDNTGELFF	TGCGCCAGCAGCCGGGGGGATAACACCGGGGAGCTGTTTTTT
TRBV5-1	TRBJ1-2	TRBD1	NA	CASSLVTKQGAFGYTF	TGCGCCAGCAGCTTGGTAACCAAACAGGGGGCCTTTGGCTACACCTTC
TRBV7-3	TRBJ2-2	NA	NA	CASSSHGADTGELFF	TGTGCCAGCAGCTCACATGGGGCGGACACCGGGGAGCTGTTTTTT
TRBV19	TRBJ2-7	TRBD2	NA	CASSSTLAGFSYEQYF	TGTGCCAGTAGTTCCACCCTAGCGGGGTTCTCCTACGAGCAGTACTTC
TRBV4-2	TRBJ1-5	TRBD1	once	CASSQPRQGNQPQHF	TGTGCCAGCAGCCAACCCCGACAGGGAAATCAGCCCCAGCATTTT
TRBV2	TRBJ1-1	NA	NA	CASNEGQANTEAFF	TGTGCCAGCAATGAGGGACAAGCGAACACTGAAGCTTTCTTT
TRBV9	TRBJ1-2	TRBD1	NA	CASSVGDREYYGYTF	TGTGCCAGCAGCGTAGGGGACAGGGAATACTATGGCTACACCTTC
TRBV19	TRBJ2-5	TRBD2	NA	CASSSLLAGAQETQYF	TGTGCCAGTAGTTCCTTACTAGCGGGGGCACAAGAGACCCAGTACTTC
TRBV15	TRBJ2-3	NA	NA	CATGRGYTDTQYF	TGTGCCACCGGGCGGGGATACACAGATACGCAGTATTTT
TRBV29-1	TRBJ2-7	TRBD1	NA	CSVELRTGEMPYEQYF	TGCAGCGTTGAATTAAGGACAGGCGAGATGCCCTACGAGCAGTACTTC
TRBV9	TRBJ1-2	TRBD1	NA	CASSEGPGQAMVGCF	TGTGCCAGCAGCGAAGGTCCGGGACAGGCAATGGTCGGGTGCTTC
TRBV7-2	TRBJ2-3	NA	NA	CASSLSPGRTDTQYF	TGTGCCAGCAGTCTATCCCCCGGTCGGACAGATACGCAGTATTTT
TRBV7-9	TRBJ1-1	NA	NA	CASSFSGKREAFF	TGTGCCAGCAGCTTTTCCGGGAAGCGAGAAGCTTTCTTT
TRBV7-2	TRBJ1-6	NA	once	CATSGQTFNSPLHF	TGTGCCACCTCAGGGCAGACTTTTAATTCACCCCTCCACTTT
TRBV11-2	TRBJ1-4	NA	NA	CASSSREGEKLFF	TGTGCCAGCAGCTCCCGTGAGGGTGAAAAACTGTTTTTT
TRBV5-6	TRBJ2-3	NA	NA	CASSWWTGRGDTQYF	TGTGCCAGCAGCTGGTGGACAGGGCGGGGGGATACGCAGTATTTT
TRBV5-4	TRBJ2-7	TRBD2	few	CASSHAGGLYEQYF	TGTGCCAGCAGCCATGCGGGGGGCCTCTACGAGCAGTACTTC
TRBV30	TRBJ2-7	NA	NA	CAWSENAWEKWKYEQYF	TGTGCCTGGAGTGAAAATGCATGGGAGAAATGGAAATACGAGCAGTACTTC
TRBV5-4	TRBJ2-5	TRBD1	NA	CASSLDLGQGQETQYF	TGTGCCAGCAGCTTAGATCTAGGACAGGGACAAGAGACCCAGTACTTC
TRBV4-3	TRBJ1-1	TRBD1	once	CASSRTGVDTEAFF	TGCGCCAGCAGCCGAACAGGGGTTGACACTGAAGCTTTCTTT
TRBV10-3	TRBJ2-7	NA	NA	CATLAGYEQYF	TGTGCCACCCTCGCGGGATACGAGCAGTACTTC
TRBV2	TRBJ2-3	NA	NA	CASTVGTFTDTQYF	TGTGCCAGCACCGTGGGGACTTTCACAGATACGCAGTATTTT